Shown below are 21 T cell receptor beta chains from a single sample sequenced in a study of CD8 T cells in ankylosing spondylitis. A single record per CDR3 protein comes from TCRdb applying MiXCR to the 5' RACE reads. The sample contains some 140,000 distinct CDR3 sequences, roughly 8% of which appear only once. Sequenced sample: synovial fluid, either unsorted or a sorted T cell fraction (not recorded which). The receptor set was obtained from a male donor with ankylosing spondylitis.

In its sample, this clonotype was seen a few times. This chain joins TRBV9 and TRBJ1-6; TRBD1 aligns across 7 bases. CDR3 length: 14 residues. The V and J ends lost 4 bases and 7 bases, in that order; junction bases with no gene match: 5. Germline CDR1 reads SGDLS; CDR2 reads YYNGEE. CDR3 in amino acids: CASSKGQLNSPLHF. CDR3 nucleotide sequence: TGTGCCAGCAGCAAGGGACAGCTCAATTCACCCCTCCACTTT. Full variable domain (remainder filled in from reference TRBV9 and TRBJ1-6): DSGVTQTPKHLITATGQRVTLRCSPRSGDLSVYWYQQSLDQGLQFLIQYYNGEERAKGNILERFSAQQFPDLHSELNLSSLELGDSALYFCASSKGQLNSPLHFGNGTRLTVT.

This clonotype showed up many times. The chain combines TRBV6-5 with TRBJ2-3; D ambiguous. With 2 bases removed from V and 2 bases from J, the gap between germline ends came to 11 bases. The CDR3 covers 15 residues. Germline-derived CDR1 and CDR2 are MNHEY and SVGAGI. This CDR3 reads CASSYRVWNTDTQYF. CDR3 bases: TGTGCCAGCAGTTACCGGGTCTGGAACACAGATACGCAGTATTTT.

This clonotype was detected many times. The J gene is TRBJ1-2, the V gene TRBV10-3; D is unclear. The germline gives CDR1 ENHRY, CDR2 SYGVKD. V lost 3 bases and J 7 bases, leaving 9 bases between the germline ends. The CDR3 totals 12 residues. CDR3 sequence reads: CAISERVSGYTF. The CDR3 region has the DNA TGTGCCATCAGTGAAAGGGTTAGTGGCTACACCTTC.

In this sample, this clonotype turned up many times. V usage is TRBV20-1 and J usage is TRBJ2-5; TRBD2 aligns across 13 bases. V shed 5 bases, J shed 2 bases, and the junction held 2 bases outside the gene matches. The CDR3 totals 14 residues. Germline values: CDR1 DFQATT, CDR2 SNEGSKA (reference sequence). The CDR3 DNA reads TGCAGTGCTCAGACTAGCGGGGGGCAAGAGACCCAGTACTTC. Protein sequence: CSAQTSGGQETQYF.

The rearrangement uses TRBV5-4 and TRBJ2-1; 10 bases agree with TRBD2. The CDR3 loop spans 17 amino acids. CDR1 and CDR2 from the germline V gene are SGHNT and YYREEE (reference sequence). V was clipped by 0 bases and J by 0 bases; unmatched bases: 3. The CDR3 is CASSLGASGGSYNEQFF. The CDR3 DNA sequence: TGTGCCAGCAGCTTGGGGGCTAGCGGGGGCTCCTACAATGAGCAGTTCTTC.

The sample holds many counts of this clonotype. The rearrangement links TRBV12-3 or TRBV12-4 to TRBJ2-3; 8 nucleotides line up with TRBD2. V shed 3 bases, J shed 8 bases, and the junction held 10 bases outside the gene matches. The CDR3 is 15 residues long. The CDR3 coding sequence is TGTGCCAGCAGTTTGGACGGGGGGGCCCAGGGTACGCAGTATTTT. It codes for CASSLDGGAQGTQYF.

Relative to its sample, this clonotype is medium-sized (0.01 to 0.1%). This chain links TRBV28 with TRBJ1-5; D may be TRBD1 (5 bases). Trimming stripped 7 bases from V and 3 bases from J, with 10 bases between. CDR1 and CDR2 from the germline V gene are MDHEN and SYDVKM. The CDR3 loop spans 13 amino acids. CDR3 amino acids: CASKRQSNQPQHF. CDR3 bases: TGTGCCAGCAAGCGACAGTCCAATCAGCCCCAGCATTTT.

In this sample, this clonotype turned up many times. The chain is built from TRBV7-2 and TRBJ1-6; D not resolved. The germline CDR1 and CDR2 sequences are SGHTA and FQGNSA. Trimming cost V 1 base and J 9 bases, with 10 bases left between them. The CDR3 spans 14 residues. CDR3 sequence: CASSLGGWRSPLHF. CDR3 nucleotides: TGTGCCAGCAGCTTAGGAGGGTGGCGTTCACCCCTCCACTTT.

The chain uses TRBV5-6 and TRBJ2-1, with D perhaps matching TRBD1 (5 bases). CDR1 and CDR2 from the germline V gene are SGHDT and YYEEEE. V lost 0 bases to trimming and J lost 9 bases, with 13 bases between them. This CDR3 has 14 residues. As DNA, the CDR3 is TGTGCCAGCAGCTTGGGCAGGGTGGGTAGTGAGCAGTTCTTC. Translated: CASSLGRVGSEQFF.

Only a few counts were recorded for this clonotype. The chain is built from TRBV5-1 and TRBJ1-2, with 8 bases lining up with TRBD1. From germline, CDR1 is SGHRS and CDR2 YFSETQ. V was clipped by 4 bases and J by 8 bases; unmatched bases: 10. The CDR3 runs 14 residues. CDR3: CASSPGGQGRGYTF. The CDR3 DNA is TGCGCCAGCAGCCCGGGCGGACAGGGCCGAGGCTACACCTTC.

This clonotype was recorded at least ten times. The V call is TRBV4-2, the J call TRBJ2-1; 10 nucleotides agree with TRBD2. The CDR3 is 16 residues long. V shed 0 bases, J shed 9 bases, and the junction held 8 bases outside the gene matches. Germline loops: CDR1 LGHNA, CDR2 YNFKEQ. CDR3 region: CASSQDLLASGGEQFF. CDR3 nucleotides: TGTGCCAGCAGCCAAGATCTATTGGCTAGCGGGGGTGAGCAGTTCTTC.

This clonotype came up many times. The rearrangement uses TRBV5-4 and TRBJ1-1; no clear D gene. Germline values: CDR1 SGHNT, CDR2 YYREEE (reference sequence). Trimming took 4 bases from V and 4 from J, leaving 17 bases between them. The CDR3 is 15 residues long. The CDR3 bases are TGTGCCAGCAGCAGGTCCGCAGGCGGGAGCACTGAAGCTTTCTTT. Translated: CASSRSAGGSTEAFF.

The genes are TRBV29-1 and TRBJ1-2, with 7 positions matching TRBD1. The V gene's germline CDR1 is SQVTM and CDR2 ANQGSEA. Trimming cost V 3 bases and J 0 bases; bases outside gene matches: 4. The CDR3 is made up of 14 amino acids. CDR3 bases: TGCAGCGTTGAGGGGACAGCAACTAACTATGGCTACACCTTC. This translates into CSVEGTATNYGYTF.

This clonotype occurred many times. The rearrangement links TRBV24-1 to TRBJ2-6, with D unresolved. This CDR3 is 15 amino acids long. The V gene lost 1 base and the J gene lost 3 bases, with 6 bases spanning the gap. The germline V gene has CDR1 KGHDR and CDR2 SFDVKD. The DNA of the CDR3 is TGTGCCACCAGTGATTTTAGGGTTGGGGCCAACGTCCTGACTTTC. Its protein is CATSDFRVGANVLTF.

This clonotype was recorded at least ten times. A read error may produce the germline difference seen at one junction end. The V and J genes are TRBV20-1 and TRBJ2-7; TRBD2 matches 8 bases. Germline CDR1 and CDR2: DFQATT and SNEGSKA (reference sequence). CDR3 size: 14 residues. CDR3 residues: CSALHGTRSSEQYF. The CDR3 coding sequence is TGCAGTGCCTTACACGGGACTAGGTCCTCCGAGCAGTACTTC.

This clonotype was seen more than once but under ten times. The chain has TRBV18 and TRBJ2-7; TRBD2 is a possible D gene (6 bases). The V end lost 2 bases, the J end lost 6 bases, and 17 bases lay between the germline ends. Germline V gene lookup returns CDR1 KGHSH and CDR2 LQKENI. The CDR3 is made up of 15 amino acids. For the CDR3, the DNA is TGTGCCAGCTCACCAGGGGCGGGAACTACGTTCGAGCAGTACTTC. Encoded protein: CASSPGAGTTFEQYF.

This clonotype came up many times. This rearrangement joins TRBV29-1 to TRBJ2-5; D may be TRBD2 (5 bases). This CDR3 comprises 13 residues. CDR1 and CDR2 (germline): SQVTM, ANQGSEA. Trimming stripped 3 bases from V and 5 bases from J, with 13 bases between. The CDR3 loop is CSVEREASETQYF. As DNA, the CDR3 is TGCAGCGTTGAGAGGGAAGCGTCCGAGACCCAGTACTTC.

This clonotype was counted a few times. The chain is built from TRBV7-9 and TRBJ1-2, with 7 bases that match TRBD1. Germline lookup yields CDR1 SEHNR and CDR2 FQNEAQ (reference sequence). The CDR3 is 14 amino acids. V lost 4 bases, J lost 8 bases, and 10 bases stayed unmatched. The CDR3 bases are TGTGCCAGCAGCTATGGACAGGAGGCAAAGGGCTACACCTTC. Protein: CASSYGQEAKGYTF.

This clonotype came up many times. The CDR3 reads CSAREGNTEAFF. Written as DNA, the CDR3 is TGCAGTGCTAGGGAGGGGAACACTGAAGCTTTCTTT. The chain has TRBV20-1 and TRBJ1-1; no reliable D call. V lost 3 bases and J lost 1, with 6 bases in between. This CDR3 region has 12 residues. Germline lookup yields CDR1 DFQATT and CDR2 SNEGSKA (reference sequence).

In its sample, this clonotype was seen a few times. The chain has TRBV20-1 and TRBJ1-5; possible D gene TRBD1, 6 bases. CDR1 DFQATT and CDR2 SNEGSKA come from the germline V gene (reference sequence). Trimming stripped 6 bases from V and 0 bases from J, with 18 bases between. CDR3 length: 16 amino acids. CDR3 loop: CSAPLPGASSNQPQHF. The CDR3 coding sequence is TGCAGTGCCCCCCTCCCAGGGGCCAGTAGCAATCAGCCCCAGCATTTT.

This chain joins TRBV28 and TRBJ1-5; no reliable D call. V lost 6 bases to trimming and J lost 4 bases, with 10 bases between them. The CDR3 runs to 13 residues. Germline CDR1 MDHEN, CDR2 SYDVKM. The DNA of the CDR3 is TGTGCCAGCAGCCCACAAAGAAATCAGCCCCAGCATTTT. Translating gives CASSPQRNQPQHF.